Listed here is a single T cell receptor beta chain. The V end lost 5 bases, the J end lost 5 bases, and 14 bases lay between the germline ends. The CDR3 contains 15 residues. The germline V gene encodes CDR1 SGHNT and CDR2 YYREEE (reference sequence). The sample belongs to a study of blood T cell repertoires in COVID-19. Study in general: From the United States, Italy and Spain came samples of acute and convalescent COVID-19. T cells, B-cell-depleted T cells, or PBMCs provided the cDNA or gDNA that served as material.

Sequenced by immunoSEQ multiplex PCR; TCRdb stores in-frame clones only, minus some. Of under 250,000 clones listed, 80% are singletons. The clonotype was recovered from a man in his thirties or forties with acute COVID-19. The specimen sequenced was PBMCs or T cells enriched from blood (not recorded which). The rearrangement uses TRBV5-4 and TRBJ1-6; D gene uncertain. CDR3 in DNA: TGTGCCAGCAGGACGTTCGGGGTCGATAATTCACCCCTCCACTTT. It specifies CASRTFGVDNSPLHF.